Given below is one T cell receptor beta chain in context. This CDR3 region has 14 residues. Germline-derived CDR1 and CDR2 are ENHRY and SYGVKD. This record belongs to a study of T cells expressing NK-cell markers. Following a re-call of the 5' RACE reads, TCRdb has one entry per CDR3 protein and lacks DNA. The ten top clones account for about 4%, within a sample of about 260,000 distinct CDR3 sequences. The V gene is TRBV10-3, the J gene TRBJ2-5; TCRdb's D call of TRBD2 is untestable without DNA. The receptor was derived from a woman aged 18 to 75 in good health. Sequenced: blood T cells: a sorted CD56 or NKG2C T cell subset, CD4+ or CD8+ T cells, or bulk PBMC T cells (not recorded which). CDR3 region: CAISEAAAGGTQYF.